This T cell receptor (beta chain) was profiled in a study of blood T cell repertoires in COVID-19 (dated by TCRdb to the early 2020s). For the wider study: Collaborator samples came from the United States, Italy and Spain and covered acute and convalescent phases of COVID-19. The material from the prospective study consisted of cDNA or gDNA derived from T cells, B-cell-depleted T cells, or PBMCs. Subjects who had been exposed to COVID-19, were actively infected with it, or had recovered from it provided the deeply sampled blood TCRbeta repertoires that made up the dataset. The repertoires were released in a freely available public database intended as a resource for research on the immune response to SARS-CoV-2. The samples were drawn from the first 160 participants of the ongoing ImmuneRACE study and from some 1,300 subjects provided by 6 global collaborators. A de-identified subject ID, COVID-19 status, age in years and sex were almost always included in the sample metadata. Where available, HLA class I and class II types were obtained from metadata supplied by the sample provider rather than from assay-based typing. Overall study results and their limits: How much clinical and demographic metadata was included differed by source and by participant, and the metadata was provided uncurated.

About this clone itself: No antigen is known for it. Base quality data are lacking; no much larger clone is found one base away.

In Seattle, one collaborating source enrolled patients while the infection was active and tracked those patients longitudinally over the course of disease. Each collaborating institution followed its own protocols to collect whole blood in K2EDTA tubes. Collaborator samples were shipped for TCRbeta analysis as frozen whole blood, isolated PBMCs, or DNA extracted from either sample type. The immunoSEQ Assay, a bias-controlled multiplex PCR, was used to amplify TCRbeta CDR3 regions from genomic DNA. On the study's bioinformatics: The number of nucleated cells in each sample was estimated from the amplification of reference gene primers within the assay. To quantify the absolute abundance of each unique TCRbeta CDR3 rearrangement, sequence reads were collapsed and filtered. For each sample, productive Simpson clonality was calculated by taking the square root of Simpson's diversity index across productive rearrangements. Here the immuneACCESS table is served through TCRdb, limited to in-frame sequences with V and J called. Missing clones are a known gap in these copies; in checked studies unresolved V genes cover under half, and the rest lacks a known reason. V and J calls and clone size follow that table, whereas D and trimming were derived from the DNA. Present in this sample are 250,000 to 350,000 clones, roughly nine tenths of which were seen just once. The ten largest clones capture approximately 2.1% of the sample.

The sample comprised peripheral blood. The receptor was isolated from a woman younger than 45 with COVID-19, enrolled during active disease.

The CDR3 protein is CASSLGGPYGYTF. The DNA reads TGTGCCAGCAGTTTAGGGGGCCCCTATGGCTACACCTTC. The sequence joins TRBV12-3 or TRBV12-4 to TRBJ1-2, and perhaps TRBD1 as D gene, on 5 matching bases. V is reduced by 1 base and J by 4 bases, leaving a spacing of 7 bases between them. From the cysteine up to the phenylalanine, the CDR3 has a length of 13 residues. Only CDR3 DNA is held: 39 bases, read in frame from base 1.